This paragraph reports one T cell receptor (beta chain). This receptor's antigen is unknown. No much larger clone is present one base from it, and per-base qualities are unavailable. These data are taken from a study of graft-versus-host responses after intestinal transplantation (dated by TCRdb to the early 2020s). For the wider study: The transplants that recipients got were multivisceral, liver-intestinal, or isolated intestinal. Anti-thymocyte globulin induction was given to all recipients, followed by maintenance tacrolimus and steroids for around three years. Bulk TCR-beta CDR3 sequencing was used to track graft-versus-host and host-versus-graft alloreactive T cell clones in the graft, circulation and bone marrow after intestinal transplantation. Alloreactive clones were identified by sequencing pre-transplant mixed lymphocyte reaction products and comparing these products with unstimulated pre-transplant donor and recipient T cells. The cohort enrolled about two dozen intestinal transplant recipients, one of whom was a retransplant, and a few patients without pretransplant specimens were excluded. A peak of at least 4% donor T cells among recipient peripheral blood mononuclear cells was the definition used for donor T cell macrochimerism. Rather than being sequenced by the commercial service, samples from a few later patients were sequenced in-house on an Illumina MiSeq and processed with MiXCR.

The study at large found these results: High GvH to HvG T cell clonal ratios were observed in the allografts of patients with donor T cell macrochimerism. Peak levels of circulating GvH clones were associated with declines in HvG clones early after transplant. The conclusions were limited by the relatively low number and heterogeneity of the intestinal transplant patients. GvH clones were detected in recipient bone marrow, and some of these GvH clones were observed earlier in ileal mucosa or blood, consistent with an intestinal mucosal origin.

The library relied on the immunoSEQ multiplex PCR assay. For most patients, genomic DNA was isolated with the Qiagen DNeasy Blood and Tissue Kit and sent frozen to Adaptive Biotechnologies for TCR sequencing. For most patients, genomic DNA was subjected to high-throughput TCR-beta CDR3 sequencing by Adaptive Biotechnologies. Under the source paper's analysis protocol: TCR sequencing data were retrieved from Adaptive's ImmunoSEQ software for some 19 patients, whereas three other patients were processed with MiXCR and VDJtools. To correct CD4 versus CD8 sorting errors, any sequence found in both subsets at a frequency ratio below 5:1 was removed. Because the origin of CDR3 nucleotide sequences shared between donor and recipient could not be assigned, those sequences were removed. At least 2-fold expansion over unstimulated cells and a minimum CFSE-low frequency of 0.002% (template counts) or 0.001% (read counts) were required for clones to be classified as alloreactive. Mappable clones were those detected in sequenced pre-transplant spleen, lymph node, or MLR CFSE-low populations of the donor or recipient. The cumulative frequency of alloreactive clones was calculated as a percentage of all sequences, weighted by copy number. TCRdb took over this immuneACCESS table, retaining in-frame rearrangements with V and J assigned. Such tables are incomplete; in checked studies, under half of the missing clones stem from an unresolved V gene, and the remainder is unexplained. V and J calls and clone size come straight from that table; D and trimming were deduced from the DNA. This sample holds roughly 100,000 clones; approximately 94% were observed only once. Less than 1.5% of the sample is held by the ten biggest clonotypes.

The sample's time point label, in plain terms: cells obtained before transplantation from donor or recipient. CD3+CD4+ and CD3+CD8+ populations were FACS-sorted from unstimulated pre-transplant donor and recipient cells taken from spleen or lymph nodes. Sequenced material: unstimulated CD8+ T cells sorted from spleen or lymph node cells, taken before intestinal transplant. This TCR came from a human donor who received an intestinal transplant.

The CDR3 here reads CASRPRDGYQETQYF. The DNA sequence is as follows: TGTGCCAGCAGGCCCCGGGACGGCTATCAAGAGACCCAGTACTTC. The chain is encoded by TRBV7-9 joined to TRBJ2-5; the D gene is perhaps TRBD1 or TRBD2, as each covers 5 bases. The germline ends are 16 bases apart after V is trimmed by 6 bases and J by 2 bases. In the germline V gene (reference sequence), CDR1 corresponds to SEHNR and CDR2 to FQNEAQ. From cysteine to phenylalanine, the CDR3 is 15 amino acids long. Of all the DNA, just the CDR3 is kept, 45 bases in frame from base 1.